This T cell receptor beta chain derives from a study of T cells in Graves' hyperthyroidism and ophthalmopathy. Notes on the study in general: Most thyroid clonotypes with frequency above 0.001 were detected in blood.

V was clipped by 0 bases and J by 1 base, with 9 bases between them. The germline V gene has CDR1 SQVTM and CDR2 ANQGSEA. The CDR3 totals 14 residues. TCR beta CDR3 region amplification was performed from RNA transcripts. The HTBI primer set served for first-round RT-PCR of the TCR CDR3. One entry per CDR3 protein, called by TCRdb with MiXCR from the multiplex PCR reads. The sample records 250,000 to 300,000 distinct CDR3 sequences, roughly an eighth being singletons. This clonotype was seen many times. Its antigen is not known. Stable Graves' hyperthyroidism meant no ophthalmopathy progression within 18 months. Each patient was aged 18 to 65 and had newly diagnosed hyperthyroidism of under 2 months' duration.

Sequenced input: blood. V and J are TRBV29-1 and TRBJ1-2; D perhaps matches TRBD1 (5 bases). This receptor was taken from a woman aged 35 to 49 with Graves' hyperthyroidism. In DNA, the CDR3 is TGCAGCGTTGAAGATGTAGGGGATAACTATGGCTACACCTTC. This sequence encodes CSVEDVGDNYGYTF.